This note documents a single TCR beta chain sequence. The antigen remains unidentified. The second PCR ran 7 to 11 cycles with a sample-barcoded 5' primer and J-beta primers. TCRdb re-called the 5' RACE reads with MiXCR, one entry per CDR3 protein. The table lists about 780,000 distinct CDR3 sequences, around two thirds of them singletons. V shed 3 bases, J shed 1 base, and the junction held 7 bases outside the gene matches. Germline CDR1 reads KGHSH; CDR2 reads LQKENI. The CDR3 covers 17 residues. The record originates from a study of blood T cells in healthy people across ages. In the study overall: About one barcoded beta molecule per two T cells came from capture by template switching.

General study findings and limits: It was not known whether donors were CMV positive (a possible confounder of expanded clonotype changes).

The TCR originated in a young man in good health. The V gene is TRBV18, the J gene TRBJ2-1; 9 bases align to TRBD2. The sample taken for sequencing was blood. CDR3 protein: CASSPVSGGQSYNEQFF. CDR3 DNA sequence: TGTGCCAGCTCACCGGTGAGCGGGGGGCAATCCTACAATGAGCAGTTCTTC. Supplemented by reference TRBV18 and TRBJ2-1, the full variable domain reads NAGVMQNPRHLVRRRGQEARLRCSPMKGHSHVYWYRQLPEEGLKFMVYLQKENIIDESGMPKERFSAEFPKEGPSILRIQQVVRGDSAAYFCASSPVSGGQSYNEQFFGPGTRLTVL.